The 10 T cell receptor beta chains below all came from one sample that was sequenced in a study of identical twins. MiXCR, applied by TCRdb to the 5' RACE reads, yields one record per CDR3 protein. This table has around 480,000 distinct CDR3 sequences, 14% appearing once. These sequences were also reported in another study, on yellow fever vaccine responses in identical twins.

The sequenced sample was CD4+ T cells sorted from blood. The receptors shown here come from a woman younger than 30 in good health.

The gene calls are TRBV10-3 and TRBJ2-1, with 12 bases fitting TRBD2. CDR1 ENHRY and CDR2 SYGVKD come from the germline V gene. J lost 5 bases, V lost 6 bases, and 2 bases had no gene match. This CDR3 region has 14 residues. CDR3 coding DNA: TGTGCCATCAGGACTAGCGGGGGCGACAATGAGCAGTTCTTC. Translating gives CAIRTSGGDNEQFF.

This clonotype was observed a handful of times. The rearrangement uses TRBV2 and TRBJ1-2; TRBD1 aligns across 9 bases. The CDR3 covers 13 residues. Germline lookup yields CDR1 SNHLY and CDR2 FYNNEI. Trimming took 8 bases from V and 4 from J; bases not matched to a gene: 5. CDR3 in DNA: TGTGCCAGCCGGGACAGGGACACCTATGGCTACACCTTC. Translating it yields CASRDRDTYGYTF.

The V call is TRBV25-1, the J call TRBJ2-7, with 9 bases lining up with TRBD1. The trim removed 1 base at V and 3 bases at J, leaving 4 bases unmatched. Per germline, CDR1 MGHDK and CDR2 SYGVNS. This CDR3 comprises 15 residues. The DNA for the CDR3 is TGTGCCAGCAGTGAATCCGGACAGGGGCGCTACGAGCAGTACTTC. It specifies CASSESGQGRYEQYF.

The CDR3 loop reads CASRKLAKNIQYF. CDR3 coding DNA: TGTGCCAGCAGAAAACTAGCCAAAAACATTCAGTACTTC. The V and J genes are TRBV27 and TRBJ2-4; D not certain. Trimming pared 6 bases from V and 0 bases from J, leaving 6 bases between. The CDR3 runs 13 residues. CDR1 is MNHEY, CDR2 SMNVEV, per germline (reference sequence).

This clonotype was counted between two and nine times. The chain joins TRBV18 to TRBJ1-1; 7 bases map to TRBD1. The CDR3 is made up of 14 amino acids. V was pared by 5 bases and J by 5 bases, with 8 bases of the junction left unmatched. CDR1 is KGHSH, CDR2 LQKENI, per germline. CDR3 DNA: TGTGCCAGCTCAACAGGGGCCTCTTTGACTGAAGCTTTCTTT. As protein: CASSTGASLTEAFF.

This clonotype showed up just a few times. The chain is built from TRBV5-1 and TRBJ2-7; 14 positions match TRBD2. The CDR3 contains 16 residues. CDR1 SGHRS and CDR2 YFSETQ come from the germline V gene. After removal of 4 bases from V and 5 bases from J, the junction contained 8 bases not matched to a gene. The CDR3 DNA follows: TGCGCCAGCAGCGGGGGACTAGCGGGAGATTATCACGAGCAGTACTTC. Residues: CASSGGLAGDYHEQYF.

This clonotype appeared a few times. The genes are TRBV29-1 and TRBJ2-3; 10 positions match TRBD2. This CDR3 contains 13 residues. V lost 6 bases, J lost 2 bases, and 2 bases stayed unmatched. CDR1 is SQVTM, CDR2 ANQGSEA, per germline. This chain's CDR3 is CSVLAGDTDTQYF. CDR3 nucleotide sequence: TGCAGCGTCCTAGCGGGAGACACAGATACGCAGTATTTT.

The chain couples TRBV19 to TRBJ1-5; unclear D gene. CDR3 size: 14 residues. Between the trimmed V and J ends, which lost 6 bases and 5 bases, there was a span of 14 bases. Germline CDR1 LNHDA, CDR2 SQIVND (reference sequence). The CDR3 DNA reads TGTGCCAGTAGCACGGACGGGTGGGATCAGCCCCAGCATTTT. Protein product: CASSTDGWDQPQHF.

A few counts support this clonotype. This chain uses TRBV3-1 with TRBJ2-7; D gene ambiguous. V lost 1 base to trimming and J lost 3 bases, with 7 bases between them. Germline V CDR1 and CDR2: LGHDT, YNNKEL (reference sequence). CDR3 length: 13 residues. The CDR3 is CASSQGDHYEQYF. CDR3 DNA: TGTGCCAGCAGCCAAGGCGACCACTACGAGCAGTACTTC.

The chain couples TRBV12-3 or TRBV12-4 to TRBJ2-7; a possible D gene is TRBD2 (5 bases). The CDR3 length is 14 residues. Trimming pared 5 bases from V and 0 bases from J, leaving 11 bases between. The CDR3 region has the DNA TGTGCCAGCAGTCCTAGCAGCCTCTCCTACGAGCAGTACTTC. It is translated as CASSPSSLSYEQYF.